Listed below are T cell receptor beta chains from one sample, sequenced in a study of blood T cell repertoires in COVID-19. Some clones are missing from TCRdb's copy, which holds only in-frame ones; the method was immunoSEQ multiplex PCR. Altogether a few hundred thousand clones are present, 75% to 90% being singletons, with the ten largest covering less than 2.5%. The sequencing input was PBMCs or T cells enriched from blood (not recorded which). These receptors were obtained from a man aged 30 to 39 who had recovered from COVID-19. The CDR3 runs from the conserved cysteine through the conserved F or W. D genes are given only for firm matches. For some rows the clone size is stated as once, few or many, or as a class when expanded; others skip it.

V gene	D gene	J gene	CDR3 length	clone size	CDR3 protein	CDR3 DNA
TRBV25-1	TRBD2	TRBJ2-5	14	once	CASSASGGRETQYF	TGTGCCAGCAGTGCTAGCGGGGGGAGGGAGACCCAGTACTTC
TRBV9	-	TRBJ2-7	13	-	CASSSHEGVEQYF	TGTGCCAGCAGCTCTCACGAGGGCGTCGAGCAGTACTTC
TRBV5-1	TRBD1	TRBJ2-3	14	-	CASSSGQGTDTQYF	TGCGCCAGCAGCTCCGGACAGGGCACAGATACGCAGTATTTT
TRBV12-3/TRBV12-4	-	TRBJ1-1	13	-	CASSLRGYGEAFF	TGTGCCAGCAGTTTAAGGGGTTACGGCGAAGCTTTCTTT
TRBV5-1	-	TRBJ1-1	17	-	CASSPGGGRGGSTEAFF	TGCGCCAGCAGCCCGGGCGGGGGGCGCGGGGGTAGCACTGAAGCTTTCTTT
TRBV13	TRBD1	TRBJ2-5	21	once	CASSLSHEKPGQGLLRETQYF	TGTGCCAGCAGCTTATCACACGAAAAACCGGGACAGGGACTCCTTAGGGAGACCCAGTACTTC
TRBV12-3/TRBV12-4	-	TRBJ1-3	11	-	CASGRADTIYF	TGTGCCAGCGGCAGGGCTGACACCATATATTTT
TRBV10-1	TRBD1	TRBJ1-6	18	-	CASSESEPGRQGNSPLHF	TGCGCCAGCAGTGAGTCGGAGCCCGGGAGACAGGGAAATTCACCCCTCCACTTT
TRBV7-9	TRBD1	TRBJ2-7	15	-	CASTDRTGSLYEQYF	TGTGCCAGCACCGACCGGACAGGGTCCCTGTACGAGCAGTACTTC
TRBV7-9	-	TRBJ1-2	14	-	CASSLMGAGRGYTF	TGTGCCAGCAGCTTAATGGGGGCCGGACGGGGCTACACCTTC
TRBV30	TRBD2	TRBJ2-3	14	once	CAWSYSGGTDTQYF	TGTGCCTGGAGCTATAGCGGGGGCACAGATACGCAGTATTTT
TRBV7-8	TRBD1	TRBJ1-3	15	once	CASSLEGALGNTIYF	TGTGCCAGCAGCTTGGAGGGGGCACTTGGAAACACCATATATTTT
TRBV10-3	-	TRBJ2-7	15	once	CAISESRQTPYEQYF	TGTGCCATCAGTGAGTCCCGACAGACACCTTACGAGCAGTACTTC
TRBV7-6	TRBD2	TRBJ2-1	14	-	CASRQTSGGGEQFF	TGTGCCAGCCGCCAGACTAGCGGGGGGGGAGAGCAGTTCTTC
TRBV6-2/TRBV6-3	TRBD2	TRBJ2-7	14	once	CASSYKRGTYEQYF	TGTGCCAGCAGTTATAAGCGGGGAACCTACGAGCAGTACTTC
TRBV6-1	-	TRBJ1-3	15	-	CASSEATASGNTIYF	TGTGCCAGCAGTGAAGCCACAGCCTCTGGAAACACCATATATTTT
TRBV19	-	TRBJ1-5	15	-	CASSDPRGGGQPQHF	TGTGCCAGTAGTGACCCCCGAGGGGGGGGACAGCCCCAGCATTTT
TRBV12-3/TRBV12-4	-	TRBJ1-5	13	many	CASSSMRIQPQHF	TGTGCCAGCAGCTCAATGAGGATTCAGCCCCAGCATTTT
TRBV5-5	TRBD1	TRBJ1-2	13	-	CASSRDSNYGYTF	TGTGCCAGCAGCCGGGACAGTAACTATGGCTACACCTTC
TRBV2	TRBD1	TRBJ1-2	13	-	CASSYGQGRGYTF	TGTGCCAGCAGTTACGGACAGGGCCGCGGCTACACCTTC
TRBV7-9	-	TRBJ1-1	15	-	CASSTGPGETSEAFF	TGTGCCAGCAGCACCGGACCCGGGGAGACCTCTGAAGCTTTCTTT
TRBV21-1	-	TRBJ2-1	17	once	CASSKPRDRGRPNEQFF	TGTGCCAGCAGCAAACCCAGGGACAGGGGTCGGCCCAATGAGCAGTTCTTC
TRBV7-9	-	TRBJ1-4	14	-	CASSPGGMDEKLFF	TGTGCCAGCAGCCCGGGGGGTATGGATGAAAAACTGTTTTTT
TRBV27	TRBD1	TRBJ1-3	13	-	CASRRTGGNTIYF	TGTGCCAGCAGGAGGACAGGAGGAAACACCATATATTTT
TRBV7-7	-	TRBJ1-2	14	-	CASSLGHQDYGYTF	TGTGCTAGCAGCCTCGGACACCAAGACTATGGCTACACCTTC
TRBV24-1	TRBD1	TRBJ2-7	19	-	CATSDLQGQGNSFTYEQYF	TGTGCCACCAGTGATTTGCAGGGACAGGGGAACTCTTTTACCTACGAGCAGTACTTC
TRBV12-5	-	TRBJ1-1	16	-	CASGFKRDRMNTEAFF	TGTGCTAGTGGTTTCAAAAGAGACAGGATGAACACTGAAGCTTTCTTT
TRBV11-3	TRBD1	TRBJ1-4	18	-	CASSFGRGFLETNEKLFF	TGTGCCAGCAGCTTTGGCAGGGGGTTCCTCGAGACTAATGAAAAACTGTTTTTT
TRBV4-1	TRBD1	TRBJ1-1	18	once	CASSLYGTGNEADTEAFF	TGCGCCAGCAGCCTCTACGGGACAGGGAACGAAGCGGACACTGAAGCTTTCTTT
TRBV21-1	-	TRBJ2-3	15	-	CASSERGGRTDTQYF	TGTGCCAGCAGCGAGCGGGGGGGGAGGACAGATACGCAGTATTTT
TRBV3-1/TRBV3-2	-	TRBJ1-1	14	-	CASSQSGGWTEAFF	TGTGCCAGCAGCCAAAGCGGGGGGTGGACTGAAGCTTTCTTT
TRBV15	-	TRBJ2-3	14	-	CATSRDHGRGTQYF	TGTGCCACCAGCAGAGATCACGGTCGCGGTACGCAGTATTTT
TRBV7-9	TRBD1	TRBJ1-2	14	once	CASSLGSGGYGYTF	TGTGCCAGCAGCTTAGGGTCAGGGGGCTATGGCTACACCTTC
TRBV6-5	-	TRBJ1-1	14	-	CASSPRWGGTEAFF	TGTGCCAGCAGTCCCCGTTGGGGGGGCACTGAAGCTTTCTTT
TRBV2	TRBD1	TRBJ1-2	12	-	CASSGQGMGYTF	TGTGCCAGCAGTGGACAGGGGATGGGCTACACCTTC
TRBV30	-	TRBJ1-2	12	-	CAWSAGNYGYTF	TGTGCCTGGAGTGCAGGGAACTATGGCTACACCTTC
TRBV19	TRBD1	TRBJ2-7	14	-	CASSGQGRGYEQYF	TGTGCCAGTAGCGGACAGGGTAGAGGGTACGAGCAGTACTTC
TRBV18	TRBD2	TRBJ2-5	13	-	CASSPSGGETQYF	TGTGCCAGCTCACCCAGCGGGGGGGAGACCCAGTACTTC
TRBV19	-	TRBJ1-4	15	-	CASSISAGVNEKLFF	TGTGCCAGTAGTATATCGGCAGGGGTTAATGAAAAACTGTTTTTT